This TCR beta chain originates from a study of shared clonotypes between healthy human individuals. Method: immunoSEQ multiplex PCR; TCRdb's copy keeps in-frame clones and lacks some. This sample has roughly 570,000 clones, with roughly 98% found just once. Naive-designated CD8 cells lacked CD45RO, were positively enriched for CCR7, and omitted terminally differentiated effector memory CD45RA+ cells. Germline V gives CDR1 MGHDK, CDR2 SYGVNS. The CDR3 covers 15 residues. V lost 3 bases and J lost 3, with 14 bases in between. The source is a man under 40 in good health. The source material was naive CD8+ T cells sorted from blood. This sequence joins TRBV25-1 and TRBJ1-1; D possibly corresponds to TRBD1 (5 bases). Here the CDR3 DNA reads TGTGCCAGCAGTGAGAGGGGAAGCATGGACACTGAAGCTTTCTTT. It yields the protein CASSERGSMDTEAFF.